These 22 T cell receptor beta chains came from one sample sequenced in a study of T cell responses to AZD1222 COVID-19 vaccine. Using immunoSEQ multiplex PCR, the repertoire was profiled, and TCRdb retains in-frame clones only, with some absent. The sample has tens of thousands of clones; about 90% are singletons. Sequenced material: peripheral blood, taken on day 0 of AZD1222 vaccination. These receptors were taken from an adult in good health.

The chain employs TRBV6-1 and TRBJ2-7, with TRBD2 as a possible D gene (5 bases). The V gene lost 2 bases and the J gene lost 0 bases, with 14 bases spanning the gap. This CDR3 is 16 amino acids long. Germline V gives CDR1 MNHNS, CDR2 SASEGT. The CDR3 DNA follows: TGTGCCAGCAGTGAAAGGAGTAGCGCATTCTCCTACGAGCAGTACTTC. Translation: CASSERSSAFSYEQYF.

V gene TRBV2 combines with J gene TRBJ2-4; D possibly corresponds to TRBD2 (6 bases). The CDR3 runs 14 residues. Germline V gene lookup returns CDR1 SNHLY and CDR2 FYNNEI. V was cut by 4 bases and J by 8 bases, with 15 bases left in between. The CDR3 bases are TGTGCCAGCAGTGGATTCGGAGGGGTAGACATTCAGTACTTC. As protein: CASSGFGGVDIQYF.

This rearrangement joins TRBV5-1 to TRBJ1-6, with a tentative D call TRBD1 (6 bases). This CDR3 comprises 16 residues. V lost 4 bases to trimming and J lost 7 bases, with 18 bases between them. Germline V gives CDR1 SGHRS, CDR2 YFSETQ. DNA for the CDR3: TGCGCCAGCAGCCGAAACATTCAGGGGACCAATTCACCCCTCCACTTT. Protein product: CASSRNIQGTNSPLHF.

The CDR3 loop is CASSESGSGGYEQYF. DNA for the CDR3: TGTGCCAGCAGTGAAAGTGGGTCAGGCGGCTACGAGCAGTACTTC. The chain joins TRBV2 to TRBJ2-7; D remains unclear. CDR3 length equals 15 residues. Per the germline V gene, CDR1 is SNHLY and CDR2 is FYNNEI. With 2 bases removed from V and 3 bases from J, the gap between germline ends came to 14 bases.

This clone was seen a handful of times. The rearrangement joins TRBV4-2 to TRBJ2-5; 16 nucleotides agree with TRBD2. The germline V gene encodes CDR1 LGHNA and CDR2 YNFKEQ. The CDR3 runs 17 residues. Trimming removed 0 bases from V and 4 bases from J; junction bases left unmatched: 2. Written as DNA, the CDR3 is TGTGCCAGCAGCCAAGATGGGACTAGCGGGGGGGCAGAGACCCAGTACTTC. This codes for CASSQDGTSGGAETQYF.

This clone was counted only a few times. This chain links TRBV2 with TRBJ2-6, with D uncertain. Germline CDR1 reads SNHLY; CDR2 reads FYNNEI. The V and J ends lost 7 bases and 1 base respectively, with 11 bases between them. CDR3 size: 15 residues. For the CDR3, the DNA is TGTGCCAGCATCCTGGGGTTATCTGGGGCCAACGTCCTGACTTTC. Its translation is CASILGLSGANVLTF.

The chain uses TRBV5-4 and TRBJ2-1, with 9 nucleotides matching TRBD2. J gave up 1 base and V 0 bases, and 2 bases lay outside the gene matches. This CDR3 comprises 16 residues. The germline CDR1 and CDR2 sequences are SGHNT and YYREEE (reference sequence). The CDR3 protein is CASSLGAGGSYNEQFF. The CDR3 DNA reads as TGTGCCAGCAGCTTGGGAGCGGGGGGATCCTACAATGAGCAGTTCTTC.

The chain recombines TRBV12-3 or TRBV12-4 with TRBJ1-5; D call uncertain. Trimming took off 3 bases at V and 9 bases at J, with 6 bases between the two ends. The CDR3 extends over 11 amino acids. In DNA form, the CDR3 reads TGTGCCAGCAGTTTTGGCGGGCCCCAGCATTTT. Residues: CASSFGGPQHF.

This rearrangement joins TRBV2 to TRBJ2-2; the D is unclear. The CDR3 length is 14 residues. The germline CDR1 and CDR2 sequences are SNHLY and FYNNEI. Trimming removed 2 bases at V and 1 base at J, with 5 bases between. The CDR3 sequence is CASSEMENTGELFF. The CDR3 DNA reads TGTGCCAGCAGTGAAATGGAGAACACCGGGGAGCTGTTTTTT.

The chain uses TRBV19 and TRBJ2-3; 11 bases match TRBD1. Germline values: CDR1 LNHDA, CDR2 SQIVND (reference sequence). V shed 5 bases and J 3 bases; nucleotides not matched to a gene: 7. This CDR3 is 16 amino acids long. The chain's CDR3 is CASSLRDRGWTDTQYF. CDR3 coding DNA: TGTGCCAGTAGTCTTCGGGACAGGGGGTGGACAGATACGCAGTATTTT.

V usage is TRBV12-3 or TRBV12-4 and J usage is TRBJ1-5; D is unresolved. This CDR3 region has 12 residues. V was pared by 7 bases and J by 2 bases, with 6 bases between. The chain's CDR3 is CASNSGNQPQHF. The CDR3, as DNA: TGTGCCAGCAACTCAGGCAATCAGCCCCAGCATTTT.

J is TRBJ2-4 and V is TRBV5-4, with 8 bases fitting TRBD2. CDR1 is SGHNT and CDR2 is YYREEE in the germline V gene (reference sequence). V dropped 1 base and J dropped 4; count of bases not matched to a gene: 4. This CDR3 spans 15 amino acids. This CDR3 is CASSLRGGRKNIQYF. CDR3 sequence (DNA): TGTGCCAGCAGCTTGCGGGGGGGCAGGAAAAACATTCAGTACTTC.

CDR3 bases: TGTGCCAGCAGCTTGACTAGCGGGGGGGCAGATACGCAGTATTTT. Amino acids: CASSLTSGGADTQYF. The rearrangement joins TRBV5-5 to TRBJ2-3; 13 positions match TRBD2. The V and J ends lost 1 base and 4 bases, in that order; junction bases with no gene match: 0. The CDR3 has 15 amino acids. The V gene's germline CDR1 is SGHKS and CDR2 YYEKEE (reference sequence).

This chain uses TRBV6-6 with TRBJ2-3, with TRBD2 matching over 10 bases. Per germline, CDR1 MNHNY and CDR2 SVGAGI (reference sequence). J gave up 2 bases and V 10 bases, and 12 bases lay outside the gene matches. The CDR3 sequence is 16 residues long. CDR3 DNA: TGTGCCACCCAAAGGGGGACTAGCGTAAACACAGATACGCAGTATTTT. This gives the protein CATQRGTSVNTDTQYF.

This chain joins TRBV5-1 and TRBJ2-3, with D perhaps TRBD1 (5 bases). The germline V and J ends were trimmed by 1 base and 4 bases, with 13 bases remaining between them. Germline V lookup: CDR1 SGHRS, CDR2 YFSETQ. The CDR3 totals 15 residues. This chain's CDR3 is CASSLRQVGADTQYF. Written as DNA, the CDR3 is TGCGCCAGCAGCTTGAGGCAGGTAGGGGCAGATACGCAGTATTTT.

The chain combines TRBV5-1 with TRBJ2-7; D gene uncertain. V lost 1 base to trimming and J lost 1 base, with 9 bases between them. The germline CDR1 and CDR2 sequences are SGHRS and YFSETQ. CDR3 size: 14 residues. The CDR3 nucleotides are TGCGCCAGCAGCTTGTTAGCAGGTTCCTACGAGCAGTACTTC. It is translated as CASSLLAGSYEQYF.

The V gene is TRBV7-2, the J gene TRBJ2-7; 7 bases match TRBD1. This CDR3 has 14 amino acids. V dropped 5 bases and J dropped 3; count of bases not matched to a gene: 7. The germline CDR1 and CDR2 sequences are SGHTA and FQGNSA. The CDR3 is CASSPYRGLYEQYF. CDR3 sequence (DNA): TGTGCCAGCAGCCCATATAGGGGGCTCTACGAGCAGTACTTC.

The sample holds a few counts of this clone. The rearrangement links TRBV4-1 to TRBJ1-2; 9 bases are a match to TRBD1. Germline V gene sequence: CDR1 MGHRA, CDR2 YSYEKL. This CDR3 is built from 14 residues. V lost 0 bases and J lost 5; bases outside the gene matches: 1. In DNA form, the CDR3 reads TGCGCCAGCAGCCAAGAGACAGGGGGTTATGGCTACACCTTC. It specifies CASSQETGGYGYTF.

This chain connects TRBV11-2 to TRBJ2-6; D unclear. CDR3 length: 13 residues. From germline, CDR1 is SGHAT and CDR2 FQNNGV. V lost 10 bases to trimming and J lost 2 bases, with 9 bases between them. This chain's CDR3 is CATGRPGANVLTF. CDR3 DNA sequence: TGTGCCACCGGACGGCCTGGGGCCAACGTCCTGACTTTC.

This sequence joins TRBV5-1 and TRBJ1-5, with no clear D. Germline-derived CDR1 and CDR2 are SGHRS and YFSETQ. V gave up 0 bases and J gave up 1 base, with 5 bases separating them. The CDR3 sequence is 14 residues long. The CDR3 sequence: CASSLGGSNQPQHF. The CDR3 DNA reads as TGCGCCAGCAGCTTGGGAGGGAGCAATCAGCCCCAGCATTTT.

The rearrangement joins TRBV4-3 to TRBJ2-7; 9 bases line up with TRBD1. CDR1 and CDR2 from the germline V gene are LGHNA and YSLEER. The CDR3 has 16 residues. The V gene end was trimmed by 0 bases and the J gene end by 6 bases; junction bases not matched to a gene: 9. CDR3 residues: CASSQESGDRVFEQYF. CDR3 in DNA: TGCGCCAGCAGCCAAGAAAGTGGGGACAGGGTTTTCGAGCAGTACTTC.

J is TRBJ1-2 and V is TRBV7-9; D ambiguous. There are 16 residues in the CDR3. V was trimmed by 4 bases and J by 4 bases, leaving 19 bases between them. Germline V CDR1 and CDR2: SEHNR, FQNEAQ (reference sequence). This chain's CDR3 is CASSSQPSGRIYGYTF. The CDR3 DNA reads TGTGCCAGCAGCTCCCAGCCAAGTGGGAGGATCTATGGCTACACCTTC.